The source of this T cell receptor (beta chain) is a study of shared clonotypes between healthy human individuals. In the naive CD8 group, cells lacked CD45RO and were positively selected for CCR7, so terminally differentiated effector memory CD45RA+ cells were left out. Adult Caucasians living in Nashville, Tennessee made up all of the donors. The repertoire was sequenced with immunoSEQ multiplex PCR; TCRdb's copy has only in-frame clones and lacks some. There are about 2 million clones in the sample; roughly 94% occur only once, and roughly 1.2% lies in the top ten. CDR1 is GTSNPN, CDR2 SVGIG, per germline (reference sequence). The CDR3 totals 12 residues. Trimming took off 3 bases at V and 4 bases at J, with 7 bases between the two ends.

The TCR originated in a man in his late teens or twenties in good health. The sample comprised naive CD8+ T cells sorted from blood. This sequence joins TRBV30 and TRBJ1-3; D unclear. The CDR3 DNA reads TGTGCCTGGAGCCCAGGCGGAAACACCATATATTTT. Translating it yields CAWSPGGNTIYF.